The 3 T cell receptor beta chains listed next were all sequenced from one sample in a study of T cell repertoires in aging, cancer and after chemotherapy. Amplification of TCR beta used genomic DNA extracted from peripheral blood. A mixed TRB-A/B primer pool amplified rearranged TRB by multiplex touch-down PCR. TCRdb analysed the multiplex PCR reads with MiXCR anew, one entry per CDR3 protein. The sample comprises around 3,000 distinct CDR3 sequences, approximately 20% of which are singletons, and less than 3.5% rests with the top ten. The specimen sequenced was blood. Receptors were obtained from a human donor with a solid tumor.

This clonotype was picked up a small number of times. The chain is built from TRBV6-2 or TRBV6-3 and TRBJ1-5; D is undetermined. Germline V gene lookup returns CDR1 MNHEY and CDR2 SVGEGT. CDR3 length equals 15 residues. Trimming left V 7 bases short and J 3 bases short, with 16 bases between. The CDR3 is CASIEAGSFNQPQHF. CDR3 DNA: TGTGCCAGCATTGAGGCAGGCTCTTTCAATCAGCCCCAGCATTTT.

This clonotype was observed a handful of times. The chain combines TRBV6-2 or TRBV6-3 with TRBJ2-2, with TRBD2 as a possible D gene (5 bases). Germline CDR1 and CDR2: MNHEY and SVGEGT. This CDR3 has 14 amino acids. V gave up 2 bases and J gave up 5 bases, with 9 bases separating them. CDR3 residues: CASSYGLNTGELFF. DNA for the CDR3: TGTGCCAGCAGTTACGGACTGAATACCGGGGAGCTGTTTTTT.

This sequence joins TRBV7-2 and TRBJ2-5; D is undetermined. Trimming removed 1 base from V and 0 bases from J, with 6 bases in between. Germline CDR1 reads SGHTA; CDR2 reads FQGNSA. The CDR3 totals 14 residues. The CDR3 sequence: CASSLDLNQETQYF. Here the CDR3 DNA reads TGTGCCAGCAGCTTAGACCTAAACCAAGAGACCCAGTACTTC.